The 30 T cell receptor beta chains reported below all come from one sample, sequenced in a study of blood T cells in healthy people across ages. It was with a sample-barcoded 5' primer and a J-beta primer mix that a second PCR of about 6 to 12 cycles was run. TCRdb fed the 5' RACE reads into MiXCR, producing one record per CDR3 protein. The table lists roughly 830,000 distinct CDR3 sequences, about 59% of them singletons. Sequenced sample: blood. The receptors derive from a young man in good health.

The chain couples TRBV3-1 to TRBJ1-2; D is unclear. CDR1 is LGHDT, CDR2 YNNKEL, per germline (reference sequence). The CDR3 runs to 14 residues. V lost 1 base to trimming and J lost 8 bases, with 14 bases between them. The CDR3 spells CASSQVETRGGYTF. CDR3 nucleotides: TGTGCCAGCAGCCAAGTCGAGACACGAGGAGGCTACACCTTC.

DNA of the CDR3: TGTGCCAGCAGCTTACTTTTTGGAGGGCGCCGAAATTCACCCCTCCACTTT. It yields the protein CASSLLFGGRRNSPLHF. V usage is TRBV7-8 and J usage is TRBJ1-6; no reliable D call. This CDR3 is built from 17 residues. Trimming pared 2 bases from V and 7 bases from J, leaving 18 bases between. Germline V CDR1 and CDR2: SGHVS, FQNEAQ. Full variable domain (missing parts from reference TRBV7-8 and TRBJ1-6): GAGVSQSPRYKVAKRGQDVALRCDPISGHVSLFWYQQALGQGPEFLTYFQNEAQLDKSGLPSDRFFAERPEGSVSTLKIQRTQQEDSAVYLCASSLLFGGRRNSPLHFGNGTRLTVT.

The gene calls are TRBV5-1 and TRBJ1-1, with D possibly being TRBD1 (5 bases). V lost 0 bases, J lost 3 bases, and 9 bases lay in between. Germline assignment: CDR1 SGHRS and CDR2 YFSETQ. The CDR3 consists of 14 residues. For the CDR3, the DNA is TGCGCCAGCAGCTTGGTGGGGGAAGACACTGAAGCTTTCTTT. It specifies CASSLVGEDTEAFF.

This clonotype was counted a few times. V usage is TRBV6-5 and J usage is TRBJ2-1; 13 bases line up with TRBD2. Germline lookup yields CDR1 MNHEY and CDR2 SVGAGI. After removal of 5 bases from V and 3 bases from J, the junction contained 4 bases not matched to a gene. There are 16 residues in the CDR3. CDR3 in amino acids: CASSTSGGADYNEQFF. CDR3 nucleotides: TGTGCCAGCAGTACTAGCGGGGGGGCCGACTACAATGAGCAGTTCTTC.

The V gene is TRBV7-2, the J gene TRBJ2-1; D might be TRBD2 (5 bases). The CDR3 totals 14 residues. Germline values: CDR1 SGHTA, CDR2 FQGNSA. The ends were cut back, 0 bases at V and 6 bases at J, with 9 bases in the middle. The CDR3 spells CASSLAGVSNEQFF. DNA for the CDR3: TGTGCCAGCAGCTTAGCGGGAGTCTCCAATGAGCAGTTCTTC. The variable domain in full, completed from reference TRBV7-2 and TRBJ2-1, reads GAGVSQSPSNKVTEKGKDVELRCDPISGHTALYWYRQSLGQGLEFLIYFQGNSAPDKSGLPSDRFSAERTGGSVSTLTIQRTQQEDSAVYLCASSLAGVSNEQFFGPGTRLTVL.

The chain combines TRBV20-1 with TRBJ2-5; the D is unclear. Germline CDR1 is DFQATT and CDR2 is SNEGSKA (reference sequence). V was clipped by 6 bases and J by 5 bases, with 16 bases between them. This CDR3 has 13 amino acids. The CDR3 DNA sequence: TGCAGTGCGGGTCGAGGCGGTCCGGAGACCCAGTACTTC. Encoded protein: CSAGRGGPETQYF.

This clonotype showed up just a few times. Written as DNA, the CDR3 is TGTGCCAGCAGCGGCAGGGTTGGTAATGAGCAGTTCTTC. As protein: CASSGRVGNEQFF. The chain recombines TRBV7-3 with TRBJ2-1, with a tentative D call TRBD1 (5 bases). Trimming stripped 5 bases from V and 7 bases from J, with 12 bases between. The CDR3 extends over 13 amino acids. CDR1 and CDR2 from the germline V gene are SGHTA and FQGTGA.

There are a few counts of this clonotype. This chain links TRBV5-6 with TRBJ2-5; weak D call: TRBD2 (5 bases). Germline V gives CDR1 SGHDT, CDR2 YYEEEE. Trimming removed 4 bases from V and 3 bases from J, with 13 bases in between. The CDR3 is made up of 14 amino acids. The CDR3 here is CASSRTGYEETQYF. The CDR3 DNA follows: TGTGCCAGCAGCCGGACGGGGTACGAAGAGACCCAGTACTTC.

The rearrangement joins TRBV21-1 to TRBJ1-5; TRBD1 reflects the table's D call only, with no check against the DNA. TRBV21-1 is reported as a pseudogene. This CDR3 comprises 15 residues. The CDR3, as DNA: TGTGCCAGCAGCAGGGGGGCGAGGCGCAATCAGCCCCAGCATTTT. Translated: CASSRGARRNQPQHF.

V gene TRBV9 combines with J gene TRBJ2-7; TRBD2 matches 10 bases. The last part of the DNA fits TRBJ2-5 better; the J call may be wrong. The CDR3 contains 18 residues. Germline V gene data show CDR1 as SGDLS and CDR2 as YYNGEE. The CDR3 nucleotides are TGTGCCAGCAGCGTAGGTGCTAGCGGGGGTTTGGAAGGGGAGACCCAGTACTTC. Its protein product is CASSVGASGGLEGETQYF.

This chain connects TRBV9 to TRBJ2-5, with 12 bases matching TRBD2. Germline trimming cut 3 bases from V and 5 bases from J; bases unmatched to any gene: 5. Germline V gene sequence: CDR1 SGDLS, CDR2 YYNGEE. The length of the CDR3 is 15 residues. Here the CDR3 reads CASSGTSGAGETQYF. The CDR3 region has the DNA TGTGCCAGCAGCGGGACTAGCGGGGCTGGGGAGACCCAGTACTTC.

The rearrangement uses TRBV12-3 or TRBV12-4 and TRBJ2-7; 8 bases map to TRBD1. Trimming cost V 6 bases and J 3 bases; bases outside gene matches: 7. This CDR3 has 14 residues. The CDR3 is CASRPSTGGYEQYF. CDR3 bases: TGTGCCAGCAGACCTTCTACAGGGGGCTACGAGCAGTACTTC.

The sample holds a few counts of this clonotype. The V and J genes are TRBV30 and TRBJ1-6; 10 bases are shared with TRBD1. J was trimmed by 6 bases and V by 4 bases; bases with no gene match: 6. This CDR3 comprises 15 residues. Per the germline V gene, CDR1 is GTSNPN and CDR2 is SVGIG (reference sequence). The CDR3 nucleotides read TGTGCCTGGAAAAAGGGGACAGGGGCTAATTCACCCCTCCACTTT. Translating gives CAWKKGTGANSPLHF.

This sequence joins TRBV7-2 and TRBJ2-1, with 15 bases that match TRBD2. Germline trimming cut 6 bases from V and 6 bases from J; bases unmatched to any gene: 3. Germline V lookup: CDR1 SGHTA, CDR2 FQGNSA. The length of the CDR3 is 15 residues. CDR3 amino acids: CASRRGLAGGNEQFF. CDR3 nucleotide sequence: TGTGCCAGCAGGAGGGGACTAGCGGGGGGCAATGAGCAGTTCTTC.

The chain joins TRBV6-2 or TRBV6-3 to TRBJ2-7; no firm D call. Trimming removed 8 bases at V and 0 bases at J, with 11 bases between. Germline V gives CDR1 MNHEY, CDR2 SVGEGT. The CDR3 length is 13 residues. The CDR3 reads CASVGIGSYEQYF. The CDR3 nucleotides are TGTGCCAGCGTGGGGATAGGCTCCTACGAGCAGTACTTC.

The chain is built from TRBV7-2 and TRBJ2-1; 8 bases match TRBD1. This CDR3 contains 14 residues. Germline V gene data show CDR1 as SGHTA and CDR2 as FQGNSA. J was trimmed by 10 bases and V by 1 base; bases with no gene match: 6. CDR3 in amino acids: CASSLGARTGEQFF. CDR3 nucleotide sequence: TGTGCCAGCAGCTTAGGGGCCCGGACAGGGGAGCAGTTCTTC.

V gene TRBV6-1 combines with J gene TRBJ2-4, with D uncertain. Trimming left V 2 bases short and J 13 bases short, with 15 bases between. From germline, CDR1 is MNHNS and CDR2 SASEGT. There are 13 residues in the CDR3. In nucleotides, the CDR3 is TGTGCCAGCAGTGAAACGGTTCGAAGGGCCCAGTACTTC. Its translation: CASSETVRRAQYF.

This clonotype was seen many times. CDR3 region: CASSPTPGPRETQYF. In nucleotides, the CDR3 is TGCGCCAGCAGCCCCACTCCGGGCCCCAGAGAGACCCAGTACTTC. The V and J genes are TRBV4-3 and TRBJ2-5; D is unclear. This CDR3 contains 15 residues. Germline assignment: CDR1 LGHNA and CDR2 YSLEER. Trimming shortened V by 4 bases and J by 4 bases, and 16 bases separated the two germline ends.

The chain's CDR3 is CASSQDWAAIYGYTF. The CDR3 coding sequence is TGCGCCAGCAGCCAAGACTGGGCAGCAATTTATGGCTACACCTTC. The V call is TRBV4-3, the J call TRBJ1-2; D call uncertain. Trimming took 0 bases from V and 5 from J, leaving 13 bases between them. CDR1 and CDR2 (germline): LGHNA, YSLEER. CDR3 length: 15 amino acids.

This sequence joins TRBV6-5 and TRBJ2-7; D might be TRBD2 (7 bases). Germline V gives CDR1 MNHEY, CDR2 SVGAGI. The CDR3 sequence is 15 residues long. The ends were cut back, 0 bases at V and 1 base at J, with 10 bases in the middle. For the CDR3, the DNA is TGTGCCAGCAGTTACTCGCGGGGGCTATCCTACGAGCAGTACTTC. Translated, it gives CASSYSRGLSYEQYF.

V gene TRBV6-2 or TRBV6-3 combines with J gene TRBJ1-5, with unresolved D. V lost 8 bases and J lost 4, with 12 bases in between. The germline CDR1 and CDR2 sequences are MNHEY and SVGEGT. The CDR3 runs 13 residues. This chain's CDR3 is CASGREANQPQHF. CDR3 coding DNA: TGTGCCAGCGGAAGGGAGGCAAATCAGCCCCAGCATTTT.

This clonotype was seen a few times. V gene TRBV29-1 combines with J gene TRBJ2-1; D call uncertain. The CDR3 runs 13 residues. Per germline, CDR1 SQVTM and CDR2 ANQGSEA. V was shortened by 8 bases and J by 0 bases, with 11 bases between the two germline ends. CDR3: CSTTVSSYNEQFF. CDR3 in DNA: TGCAGCACGACGGTAAGCTCCTACAATGAGCAGTTCTTC.

This clonotype has just a few counts. The CDR3 nucleotides are TGCAGTGCTTCGGCCATCTTCGAGGGTTCACCCCTCCACTTT. Translating it yields CSASAIFEGSPLHF. The chain carries TRBV20-1 and TRBJ1-6; D not resolved. Trimming took 5 bases from V and 9 from J, leaving 17 bases between them. This CDR3 has 14 amino acids. Germline V CDR1 and CDR2: DFQATT, SNEGSKA (reference sequence).

This clonotype occurred a few times. The chain employs TRBV7-2 and TRBJ2-3; TRBD2 aligns across 12 bases. The CDR3 runs 17 residues. Trimming removed 5 bases from V and 4 bases from J; junction bases left unmatched: 10. Per germline, CDR1 SGHTA and CDR2 FQGNSA. The CDR3 DNA is TGTGCCAGCAGCCCAGGGCTAGCGGGGGGGCGCTCAGATACGCAGTATTTT. It codes for CASSPGLAGGRSDTQYF.

This clonotype was detected a few times. V usage is TRBV9 and J usage is TRBJ2-1; D gene unclear. The assigned J gene may be wrong: the sequence end matches TRBJ2-7 better. The CDR3 totals 13 residues. Germline CDR1 is SGDLS and CDR2 is YYNGEE. CDR3 in amino acids: CASSVVAGREQYF. The CDR3 DNA sequence: TGTGCCAGCAGCGTAGTGGCAGGTCGGGAGCAGTACTTC.

This clonotype was counted a single time. The J gene is TRBJ2-1, the V gene TRBV27, with TRBD1 matching over 7 bases. V was clipped by 5 bases and J by 6 bases; unmatched bases: 13. CDR1 and CDR2 from the germline V gene are MNHEY and SMNVEV (reference sequence). The CDR3 consists of 16 residues. This CDR3 reads CASSTRQGNSFNEQFF. The CDR3 DNA reads TGTGCCAGCAGTACGCGACAGGGAAATTCGTTCAATGAGCAGTTCTTC.

This clonotype was picked up many times. The V gene is TRBV7-2, the J gene TRBJ2-5; no firm D call. Trimming stripped 6 bases from V and 5 bases from J, with 7 bases between. Germline loops: CDR1 SGHTA, CDR2 FQGNSA. The CDR3 runs 11 residues. CDR3 in DNA: TGTGCCAGCAGGATGGGGGAGACCCAGTACTTC. Translated, it gives CASRMGETQYF.

The chain has TRBV12-3 or TRBV12-4 and TRBJ2-5, with unresolved D. The CDR3 covers 15 residues. V was trimmed by 1 base and J by 5 bases, leaving 14 bases between them. The CDR3 bases are TGTGCCAGCAGTTTAGTTGGCCTCCTCCGCGAGACCCAGTACTTC. Its translation: CASSLVGLLRETQYF.

This clonotype was picked up one time. In DNA form, the CDR3 reads TGTGCCAGCAGTTACGTTCCGGGTTACTCCTACGAGCAGTACTTC. This translates into CASSYVPGYSYEQYF. The chain carries TRBV6-6 and TRBJ2-7; D remains unclear. The CDR3 has 15 residues. V was pared by 2 bases and J by 0 bases, with 11 bases between. Germline CDR1 and CDR2: MNHNY and SVGAGI (reference sequence).

This chain connects TRBV4-3 to TRBJ2-7; 8 nucleotides agree with TRBD1. CDR1 and CDR2 (germline): LGHNA, YSLEER. CDR3 size: 14 residues. V was clipped by 1 base and J by 6 bases; unmatched bases: 5. CDR3: CASSQVQGVGEQYF. CDR3 nucleotide sequence: TGCGCCAGCAGCCAAGTACAGGGGGTGGGCGAGCAGTACTTC.